This TCR beta chain stems from a study of blood T cell repertoires in COVID-19 (dated by TCRdb to 2020 to 2021). Turning to the overall study: Samples covering the acute and convalescent phases of COVID-19 were provided by collaborators in the United States, Italy and Spain. The prospective study material was composed of cDNA or gDNA derived from T cells, B-cell-depleted T cells, or PBMCs. A freely available public database, intended as a resource for researchers studying the immune response to SARS-CoV-2, is where the repertoires were released. Subjects who had been exposed to COVID-19, were actively infected with it, or had recovered from it provided the deeply sampled blood TCRbeta repertoires that made up the dataset. Samples were obtained from the ongoing ImmuneRACE study (first 160 participants) and from approximately 1,200 subjects provided by 6 global collaborators. Where available, HLA class I and class II types were taken from metadata supplied by the sample provider and were not determined by assay-based typing. A de-identified subject ID, COVID-19 status, age in years and sex were almost always included in the sample metadata.

Each collaborating institution followed its own protocols to collect whole blood in K2EDTA tubes. Collaborator samples were shipped for TCRbeta analysis as frozen whole blood, isolated PBMCs, or DNA extracted from either sample type. The cysteine opens and the phenylalanine closes a CDR3 of 16 amino acids. Only the CDR3 DNA is retained, 48 bases long and in frame from the first base. Sequences SGHRS (CDR1) and YFSETQ (CDR2) are obtained from the germline V gene. V loses 4 bases, J loses 3 bases, and the germline ends lie 20 bases apart. As to this clone: The clone's antigen remains unknown. Within one base of it there is no much larger clone, and no base qualities were kept.

On the study overall, not on this receptor specifically: The amount of clinical and demographic metadata varied by source and participant and was provided uncurated.

TCRbeta CDR3 regions were amplified from genomic DNA by means of the immunoSEQ Assay, a bias-controlled multiplex PCR. The published analysis was carried out like this. Within the assay, amplification of reference gene primers was used to estimate how many nucleated cells each sample contained. Sequence reads were collapsed and filtered to measure the absolute abundance of every unique TCRbeta CDR3 rearrangement. For each sample, productive Simpson clonality was calculated as the square root of Simpson's diversity index across productive rearrangements. TCRdb took this table from immuneACCESS and kept in-frame rearrangements with V and J called. Such tables lack part of the clones; where checked against another copy, unresolved V genes explain under half of the gap, and the rest is unexplained. D and trimming come from the DNA, and the V and J calls and clone size come from that table. A total of 85,000 to 100,000 clones appear in this sample, roughly four fifths of them only once. Of the sample, more than 20% is held by the ten largest clones.

The sample taken for sequencing was peripheral blood. This clonotype was obtained from a human donor in a cohort sampled during active COVID-19. The V gene is TRBV5-1 and the J gene is TRBJ2-7; a weak D assignment points to TRBD1 (5 bases agree). Read as DNA, the sequence is TGCGCCAGCAGCCCGACACACCCAGGGAATAGCTACGAGCAGTACTTC. This codes for CASSPTHPGNSYEQYF.